Following are 19 T cell receptor beta chains from one sample sequenced in a study of tumor-infiltrating lymphocytes in primary liver carcinoma. Germline DNA was extracted alongside blood RNA, which was obtained from unsorted whole blood. The investigators made TCR beta cDNA from approximately 510 ng total RNA, using a constant-region primer. Slightly modified ARM-PCR, run as three nested multiplex PCR rounds, produced the TCR beta libraries. TRBV1-TRBV30 forward primers paired with a C-beta reverse primer drove the first two PCR rounds, 10 cycles each. TCRdb used MiXCR to reprocess the multiplex PCR reads, holding one entry per CDR3 protein. This sample has approximately 330,000 distinct CDR3 sequences, with 65% found just once. The sequenced sample was peripheral blood. These receptor sequences come from a man aged 35 to 55 with primary liver carcinoma and hepatitis B virus infection.

This clonotype appeared many times. The V gene is TRBV6-1, the J gene TRBJ1-1, with D maybe TRBD1 (5 bases). Germline loops: CDR1 MNHNS, CDR2 SASEGT. The CDR3 is 17 residues long. The V gene lost 6 bases and the J gene lost 1 base, with 21 bases spanning the gap. Written as DNA, the CDR3 is TGTGCCAGCAGCCCAGGGTGGGCGGTTGGAAGGAACACTGAAGCTTTCTTT. Protein sequence: CASSPGWAVGRNTEAFF.

At least ten counts were recorded for this clonotype. The chain links TRBV4-3 to TRBJ2-2; a weak D match, TRBD2 (5 bases). V was cut by 7 bases and J by 2 bases, with 8 bases left in between. The germline gives CDR1 LGHNA, CDR2 YSLEER. The CDR3 length is 13 residues. CDR3 in DNA: TGCGCCAGCAAGGCGGGCAACACCGGGGAGCTGTTTTTT. It translates to CASKAGNTGELFF.

As DNA, the CDR3 is TGCGCCAGCAGTCGGACAGGGTGGGGGGAGCAGTTCTTC. It yields the protein CASSRTGWGEQFF. The J gene is TRBJ2-1, the V gene TRBV10-1; the match to TRBD1 covers 8 bases. V was pared by 5 bases and J by 10 bases, with 7 bases of the junction left unmatched. The CDR3 totals 13 residues. Germline V lookup: CDR1 WNHNN, CDR2 SYGVQD (reference sequence).

In regard to this clonotype: A clone one base away is much larger, so this may be a read error. The final CDR3 position lacks the conserved phenylalanine or tryptophan, pointing to a likely read error. V and J are TRBV12-3 or TRBV12-4 and TRBJ1-1; 7 bases are shared with TRBD1. V shed 3 bases, J shed 6 bases, and the junction held 4 bases outside the gene matches. CDR3 size: 13 residues. The chain's CDR3 is CASSFQGGPEAFL. The CDR3 DNA is TGTGCCAGCAGTTTTCAGGGGGGCCCTGAAGCTTTCTTA.

This clonotype was detected only a few times. The chain has TRBV7-9 and TRBJ1-3, with a weak D call TRBD1 (5 bases). This CDR3 contains 15 residues. V was shortened by 11 bases and J by 0 bases, with 17 bases between the two germline ends. Germline V CDR1 and CDR2: SEHNR, FQNEAQ (reference sequence). This CDR3 is CASHVDTTSGNTIYF. In DNA, the CDR3 is TGTGCCTCCCATGTGGACACGACCTCTGGAAACACCATATATTTT.

V and J are TRBV28 and TRBJ2-3, with D unclear. V was cut by 2 bases and J by 4 bases, with 13 bases left in between. CDR1 MDHEN and CDR2 SYDVKM come from the germline V gene. The CDR3 consists of 15 residues. CDR3 coding DNA: TGTGCCAGCAGTTTAATGTTACCTGGCCCAGATACGCAGTATTTT. Translating gives CASSLMLPGPDTQYF.

This sequence joins TRBV30 and TRBJ2-1; D is undetermined. Germline V gene data show CDR1 as GTSNPN and CDR2 as SVGIG (reference sequence). The CDR3 is made up of 13 amino acids. V shed 1 base and J shed 4 bases, with 8 bases lying between them. CDR3 protein: CAWSGTSYNEQFF. CDR3 coding DNA: TGTGCCTGGAGTGGCACGTCGTACAATGAGCAGTTCTTC.

This chain connects TRBV4-1 to TRBJ1-2, with D tentatively TRBD1 (5 bases). Germline loops: CDR1 MGHRA, CDR2 YSYEKL. CDR3 size: 16 residues. V lost 0 bases, J lost 0 bases, and 11 bases lay in between. The DNA of the CDR3 is TGCGCCAGCAGCCAAGATAGGGCAGGGACTAACTATGGCTACACCTTC. Encoded protein: CASSQDRAGTNYGYTF.

Concerning this clonotype itself: One base away lies a much larger clone, so this may be a sequencing read error. The V call is TRBV6-2 or TRBV6-3, the J call TRBJ2-7; D remains ambiguous. This CDR3 comprises 12 residues. Looked up from germline, CDR1 is MNHEY and CDR2 is SVGEGT. CDR3 nucleotides: TGTGCCAGCATACTTTGGTTCTACGAGCAGTGCTTC. It translates to CASILWFYEQCF.

Worth noting for this clonotype: A single base separates this from a much larger clone, so it may be a read error. This chain joins TRBV4-2 and TRBJ2-3; 10 positions agree with TRBD2. This CDR3 is built from 18 residues. The trim removed 4 bases at V and 5 bases at J, leaving 15 bases unmatched. Germline V gives CDR1 LGHNA, CDR2 YNFKEQ. CDR3 coding DNA: TGTGCCAGCAGCCGAGATAGCACTAGCGGGACTCGTGAAGATACGCAGTATTTT. It is translated as CASSRDSTSGTREDTQYF.

This clonotype was seen a few times. The V and J genes are TRBV30 and TRBJ2-7; TRBD2 aligns across 7 bases. V lost 6 bases, J lost 7 bases, and 15 bases stayed unmatched. Looked up from germline, CDR1 is GTSNPN and CDR2 is SVGIG (reference sequence). The CDR3 is 14 amino acids. As DNA, the CDR3 is TGTGCCTGCGAGGTCCTAGCGGTCCCTGGGGAGCAGTACTTC. Translating it yields CACEVLAVPGEQYF. Using reference TRBV30 and TRBJ2-7 for the parts outside the CDR3, the full variable domain is SQTIHQWPATLVQPVGSPLSLECTVEGTSNPNLYWYRQAAGRGLQLLFYSVGIGQISSEVPQNLSASRPQDRQFILSSKKLLLSDSGFYLCACEVLAVPGEQYFGPGTRLTVT.

Comment on this clonotype: Mismatch with germline at one junction end may stem from a read error. The chain links TRBV11-2 to TRBJ2-7, with a tentative D call TRBD2 (5 bases). The CDR3 covers 12 residues. Germline CDR1 reads SGHAT; CDR2 reads FQNNGV. CDR3 amino acids: CASSLGGYVQHF. DNA of the CDR3: TGTGCCAGCAGCTTAGGAGGGTACGTGCAGCATTTC.

There are many counts of this clonotype. V usage is TRBV6-6 and J usage is TRBJ2-2; the match to TRBD2 covers 7 bases. J lost 4 bases, V lost 8 bases, and 7 bases had no gene match. Germline CDR1 and CDR2: MNHNY and SVGAGI (reference sequence). The CDR3 consists of 14 residues. In DNA, the CDR3 is TGTGCCAGCCGGGGGGAGACGGGCACCGGGGAGCTGTTTTTT. Translation gives CASRGETGTGELFF.

This clonotype was picked up a small number of times. V gene TRBV12-3 or TRBV12-4 combines with J gene TRBJ2-2, with D unresolved. V lost 6 bases and J 2 bases, leaving 13 bases between the germline ends. This CDR3 is 15 amino acids long. The CDR3 sequence: CASSRPPTNTGELFF. For the CDR3, the DNA is TGTGCCAGCAGCCGCCCCCCGACTAACACCGGGGAGCTGTTTTTT.

The J gene is TRBJ2-5, the V gene TRBV4-2, with 7 bases fitting TRBD2. V was pared by 6 bases and J by 8 bases, with 15 bases of the junction left unmatched. The length of the CDR3 is 15 residues. Germline V gene lookup returns CDR1 LGHNA and CDR2 YNFKEQ. For the CDR3, the DNA is TGTGCCAGCAGAAAGCTAGTGGGAGGGCCGGGAACCCAGTACTTC. Encoded protein: CASRKLVGGPGTQYF.

This clonotype came up once. A much larger clone lies one base from this, so it may be a read error. V is TRBV6-5 and J is TRBJ2-7; perhaps TRBD1 as D (5 bases). From germline, CDR1 is MNHEY and CDR2 SVGAGI. CDR3 length: 15 residues. The CDR3 loop is CASSPSQGSGYDQYF. CDR3 DNA: TGTGCCAGCAGCCCCTCCCAGGGTTCTGGTTACGACCAGTACTTC.

This clonotype was detected many times. This CDR3 reads CASSLAPDQPQHF. For the CDR3, the DNA is TGTGCCAGCAGCTTAGCTCCGGATCAGCCCCAGCATTTT. The chain employs TRBV11-1 and TRBJ1-5; D unclear. CDR1 is SGHAT and CDR2 is FQDESV in the germline V gene (reference sequence). The V end was cut by 0 bases, the J end by 5 bases, with 5 bases between. CDR3 length: 13 amino acids.

The table lists this clonotype with many counts. This chain connects TRBV6-5 to TRBJ2-1, with D possibly TRBD2 on 5 matching bases. Trimming shortened V by 0 bases and J by 7 bases, and 10 bases separated the two germline ends. The V gene's germline CDR1 is MNHEY and CDR2 SVGAGI. The CDR3 consists of 14 residues. The CDR3 DNA reads as TGTGCCAGCAGTTACTCGAAAGGAGGTAATGAGCAGTTCTTC. It yields the protein CASSYSKGGNEQFF.

This clonotype has at least ten counts. The chain combines TRBV11-3 with TRBJ2-1; 8 nucleotides agree with TRBD2. J was trimmed by 7 bases and V by 5 bases; bases with no gene match: 16. The CDR3 has 17 residues. The germline CDR1 and CDR2 sequences are SGHNT and YENEEA. The CDR3 protein is CASSLARGTGGQNEQFF. The CDR3 DNA follows: TGTGCCAGCAGCCTCGCGAGGGGGACGGGAGGGCAGAATGAGCAGTTCTTC.